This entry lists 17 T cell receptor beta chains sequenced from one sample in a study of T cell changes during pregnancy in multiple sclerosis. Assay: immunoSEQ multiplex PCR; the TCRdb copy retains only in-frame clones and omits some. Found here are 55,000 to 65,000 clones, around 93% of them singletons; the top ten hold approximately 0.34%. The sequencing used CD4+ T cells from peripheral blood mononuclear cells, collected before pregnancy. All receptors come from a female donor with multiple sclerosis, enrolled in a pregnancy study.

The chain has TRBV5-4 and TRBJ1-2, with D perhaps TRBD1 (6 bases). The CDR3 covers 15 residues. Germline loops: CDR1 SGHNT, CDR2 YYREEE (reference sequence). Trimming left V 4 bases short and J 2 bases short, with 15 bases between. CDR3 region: CASSTPTGNNYGYTF. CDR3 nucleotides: TGTGCCAGCAGCACCCCGACAGGTAACAACTATGGCTACACCTTC. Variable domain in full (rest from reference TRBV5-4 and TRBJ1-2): ETGVTQSPTHLIKTRGQQVTLRCSSQSGHNTVSWYQQALGQGPQFIFQYYREEENGRGNFPPRFSGLQFPNYSSELNVNALELDDSALYLCASSTPTGNNYGYTFGSGTRLTVV.

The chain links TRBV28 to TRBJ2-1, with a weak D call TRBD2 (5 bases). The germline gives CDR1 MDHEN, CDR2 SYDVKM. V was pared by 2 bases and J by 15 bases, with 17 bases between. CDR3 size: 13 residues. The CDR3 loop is CASSLDGLSVGFF. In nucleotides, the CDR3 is TGTGCCAGCAGTTTAGATGGACTTTCGGTGGGGTTCTTC.

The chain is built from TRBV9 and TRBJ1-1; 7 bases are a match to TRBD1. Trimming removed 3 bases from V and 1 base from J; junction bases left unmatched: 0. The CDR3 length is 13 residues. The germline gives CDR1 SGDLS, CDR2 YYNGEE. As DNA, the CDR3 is TGTGCCAGCAGCGGACAGGGGAACACTGAAGCTTTCTTT. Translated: CASSGQGNTEAFF. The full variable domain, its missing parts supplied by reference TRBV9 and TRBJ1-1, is DSGVTQTPKHLITATGQRVTLRCSPRSGDLSVYWYQQSLDQGLQFLIQYYNGEERAKGNILERFSAQQFPDLHSELNLSSLELGDSALYFCASSGQGNTEAFFGQGTRLTVV.

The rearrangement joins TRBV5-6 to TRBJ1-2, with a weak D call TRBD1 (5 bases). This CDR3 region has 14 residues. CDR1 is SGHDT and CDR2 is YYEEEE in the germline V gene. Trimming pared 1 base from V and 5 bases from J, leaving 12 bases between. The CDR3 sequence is CASSLFTGIYGYTF. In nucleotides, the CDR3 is TGTGCCAGCAGCTTGTTCACAGGAATTTATGGCTACACCTTC.

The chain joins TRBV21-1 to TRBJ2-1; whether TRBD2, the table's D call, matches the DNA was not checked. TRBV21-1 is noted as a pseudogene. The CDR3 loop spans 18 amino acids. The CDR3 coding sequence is TGTGCCAGCAGCAAAGGTTTTGGGCTAGACTATCCCTACAATGAGCAGTTCTTC. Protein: CASSKGFGLDYPYNEQFF.

The CDR3 sequence is CASSLYPPSGRSEQFF. The DNA for the CDR3 is TGCGCCAGCAGCTTGTATCCCCCTAGCGGGAGGAGTGAGCAGTTCTTC. This chain joins TRBV5-1 and TRBJ2-1; 11 bases match TRBD2. The V gene's germline CDR1 is SGHRS and CDR2 YFSETQ. V was pared by 1 base and J by 9 bases, with 9 bases of the junction left unmatched. The CDR3 spans 16 residues.

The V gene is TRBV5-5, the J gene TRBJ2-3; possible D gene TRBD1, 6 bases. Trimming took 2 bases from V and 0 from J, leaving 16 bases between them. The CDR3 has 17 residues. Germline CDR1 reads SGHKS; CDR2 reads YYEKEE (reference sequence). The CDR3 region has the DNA TGTGCCAGCAGCTTTGGCGGACAGTCATCTAGCACAGATACGCAGTATTTT. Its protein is CASSFGGQSSSTDTQYF.

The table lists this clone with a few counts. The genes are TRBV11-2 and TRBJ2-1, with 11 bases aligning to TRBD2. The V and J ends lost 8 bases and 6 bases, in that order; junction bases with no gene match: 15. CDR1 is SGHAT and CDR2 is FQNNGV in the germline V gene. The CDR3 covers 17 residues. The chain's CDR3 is CASGYTSGRILRNEQFF. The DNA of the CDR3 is TGTGCCAGCGGGTACACTAGCGGGAGAATCCTGCGCAATGAGCAGTTCTTC.

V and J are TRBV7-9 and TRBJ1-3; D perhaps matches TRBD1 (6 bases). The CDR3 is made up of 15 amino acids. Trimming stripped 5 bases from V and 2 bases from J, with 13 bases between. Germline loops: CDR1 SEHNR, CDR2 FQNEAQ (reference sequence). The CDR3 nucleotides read TGTGCCAGCAGCGACGCCGGGACAACTGGAAACACCATATATTTT. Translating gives CASSDAGTTGNTIYF.

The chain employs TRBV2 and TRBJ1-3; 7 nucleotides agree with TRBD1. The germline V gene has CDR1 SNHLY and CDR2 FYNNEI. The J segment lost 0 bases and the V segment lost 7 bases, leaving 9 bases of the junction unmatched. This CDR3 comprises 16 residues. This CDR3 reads CASTPRTGGSGNTIYF. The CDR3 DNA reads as TGTGCCAGCACTCCAAGGACAGGTGGCTCTGGAAACACCATATATTTT. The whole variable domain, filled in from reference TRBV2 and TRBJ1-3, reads EPEVTQTPSHQVTQMGQEVILRCVPISNHLYFYWYRQILGQKVEFLVSFYNNEISEKSEIFDDQFSVERPDGSNFTLKIRSTKLEDSAMYFCASTPRTGGSGNTIYFGEGSWLTVV.

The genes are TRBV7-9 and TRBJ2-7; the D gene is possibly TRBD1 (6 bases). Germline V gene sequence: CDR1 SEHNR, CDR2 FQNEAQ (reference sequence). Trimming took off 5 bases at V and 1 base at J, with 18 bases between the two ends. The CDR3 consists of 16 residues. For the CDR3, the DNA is TGTGCCAGCAGCCTACCCCCCGGACAGCGATCCTACGAGCAGTACTTC. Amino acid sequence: CASSLPPGQRSYEQYF.

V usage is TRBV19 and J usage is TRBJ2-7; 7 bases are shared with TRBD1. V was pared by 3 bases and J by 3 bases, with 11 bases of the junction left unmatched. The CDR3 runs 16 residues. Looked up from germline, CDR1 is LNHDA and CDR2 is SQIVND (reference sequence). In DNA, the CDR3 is TGTGCCAGTAGTATCTCCGGGACAGTCGCTAACTACGAGCAGTACTTC. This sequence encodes CASSISGTVANYEQYF.

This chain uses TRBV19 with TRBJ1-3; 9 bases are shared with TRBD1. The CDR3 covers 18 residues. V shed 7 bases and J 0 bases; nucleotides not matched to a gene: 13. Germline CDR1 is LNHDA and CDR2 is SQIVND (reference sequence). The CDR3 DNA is TGTGCCAGTACCCCCTGGACAGGGGCTACTAGCTCTGGAAACACCATATATTTT. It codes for CASTPWTGATSSGNTIYF.

This CDR3 is CASSLERVARRDTGELFF. CDR3 bases: TGTGCCAGCAGCTTGGAAAGGGTAGCCCGGAGGGACACCGGGGAGCTGTTTTTT. The chain couples TRBV5-6 to TRBJ2-2; maybe TRBD2 (6 bases). Germline V CDR1 and CDR2: SGHDT, YYEEEE. Trimming pared 0 bases from V and 3 bases from J, leaving 18 bases between. The CDR3 loop spans 18 amino acids.

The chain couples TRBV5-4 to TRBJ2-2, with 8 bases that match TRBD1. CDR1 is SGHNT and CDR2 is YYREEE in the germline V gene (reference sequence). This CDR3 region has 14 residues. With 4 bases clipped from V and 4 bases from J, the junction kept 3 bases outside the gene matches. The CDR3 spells CASSLGQVTGELFF. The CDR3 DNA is TGTGCCAGCAGCCTGGGACAGGTCACCGGGGAGCTGTTTTTT.

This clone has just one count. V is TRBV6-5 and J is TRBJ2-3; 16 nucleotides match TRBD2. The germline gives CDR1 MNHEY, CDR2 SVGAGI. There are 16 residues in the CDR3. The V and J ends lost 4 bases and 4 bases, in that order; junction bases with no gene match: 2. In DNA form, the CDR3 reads TGTGCCAGCAGTTGGGGACTAGCGGGAGGGGCAGATACGCAGTATTTT. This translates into CASSWGLAGGADTQYF.

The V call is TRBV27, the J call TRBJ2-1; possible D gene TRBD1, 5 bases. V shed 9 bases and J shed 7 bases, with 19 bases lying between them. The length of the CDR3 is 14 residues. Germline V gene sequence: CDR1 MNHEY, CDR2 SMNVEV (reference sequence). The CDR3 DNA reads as TGTGCCAGTAGGTCGGCAGGGTTGCTTAATGAGCAGTTCTTC. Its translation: CASRSAGLLNEQFF.